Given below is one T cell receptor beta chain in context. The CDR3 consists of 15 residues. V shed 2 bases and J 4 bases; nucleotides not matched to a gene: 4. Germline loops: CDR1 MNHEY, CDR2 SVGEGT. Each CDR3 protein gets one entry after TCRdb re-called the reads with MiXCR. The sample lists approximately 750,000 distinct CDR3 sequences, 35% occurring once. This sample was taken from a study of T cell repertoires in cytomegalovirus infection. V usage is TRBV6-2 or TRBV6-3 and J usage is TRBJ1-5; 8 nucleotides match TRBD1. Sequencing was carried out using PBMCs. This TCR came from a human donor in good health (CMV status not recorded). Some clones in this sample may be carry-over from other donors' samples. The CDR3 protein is CASSYRTGNNQPQHF. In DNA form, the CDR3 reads TGTGCCAGCAGTTACCGGACAGGGAATAATCAGCCCCAGCATTTT.